The rows below give T cell receptor beta chains drawn from one sample of a study of T cell responses to AZD1222 COVID-19 vaccine. The repertoire was sequenced with immunoSEQ multiplex PCR; TCRdb's copy has only in-frame clones and lacks some. The sample gives 100,000 to 150,000 clones, about 93% of which show up once; roughly 7% is in the top ten. The material sequenced was peripheral blood, taken on day 0 of AZD1222 vaccination. The source is an adult in good health. Both conserved end residues are part of each CDR3. D genes are given only for firm matches. Not every row has a clone size; where given, it reads once, few, many or a size class.

clone size: -; J gene: TRBJ1-5; V gene: TRBV9; D gene: -; CDR3 protein: CASSPDGGSNQPQHF; CDR3 DNA: TGTGCCAGCAGCCCCGATGGGGGGTCCAATCAGCCCCAGCATTTT
clone size: -; J gene: TRBJ2-3; V gene: TRBV10-3; D gene: -; CDR3 protein: CAISESPGKGPSTDTQYF; CDR3 DNA: TGTGCCATCAGTGAGTCACCAGGGAAAGGACCTAGCACAGATACGCAGTATTTT
clone size: -; J gene: TRBJ2-1; V gene: TRBV7-3; D gene: TRBD2; CDR3 protein: CASSFGTSDSSEQFF; CDR3 DNA: TGTGCCAGCAGCTTTGGGACTAGCGATTCCAGTGAGCAGTTCTTC
clone size: -; J gene: TRBJ2-5; V gene: TRBV9; D gene: -; CDR3 protein: CASSALTGLRETQYF; CDR3 DNA: TGTGCCAGCAGCGCCTTAACAGGGCTGCGGGAGACCCAGTACTTC
clone size: -; J gene: TRBJ1-2; V gene: TRBV6-5; D gene: -; CDR3 protein: CASHGLRTAF; CDR3 DNA: TGTGCCAGCCATGGATTGAGGACGGCCTTC
clone size: -; J gene: TRBJ2-3; V gene: TRBV5-1; D gene: -; CDR3 protein: CASSLTSTDTQYF; CDR3 DNA: TGCGCCAGCAGCTTGACAAGCACAGATACGCAGTATTTT
clone size: -; J gene: TRBJ2-1; V gene: TRBV19; D gene: -; CDR3 protein: CASSIGRDPYNEQFF; CDR3 DNA: TGTGCCAGTAGTATTGGTAGGGACCCCTACAATGAGCAGTTCTTC
clone size: -; J gene: TRBJ1-2; V gene: TRBV7-9; D gene: -; CDR3 protein: CASIGRREIANYGYTF; CDR3 DNA: TGTGCCAGCATCGGGCGCCGGGAGATTGCTAACTATGGCTACACCTTC
clone size: -; J gene: TRBJ2-5; V gene: TRBV7-6; D gene: TRBD2; CDR3 protein: CASSLVRSGRTQIYQETQYF; CDR3 DNA: TGTGCCAGCAGCTTAGTTCGCAGCGGGAGGACCCAAATCTATCAAGAGACCCAGTACTTC
clone size: -; J gene: TRBJ1-1; V gene: TRBV6-5; D gene: -; CDR3 protein: CASSYSRGATEAFF; CDR3 DNA: TGTGCCAGCAGTTACTCTAGAGGAGCCACTGAAGCTTTCTTT
clone size: -; J gene: TRBJ2-3; V gene: TRBV19; D gene: TRBD1; CDR3 protein: CASSIGPTGGKADTQYF; CDR3 DNA: TGTGCCAGTAGTATAGGGCCGACAGGGGGTAAAGCAGATACGCAGTATTTT
clone size: -; J gene: TRBJ2-7; V gene: TRBV10-1; D gene: TRBD2; CDR3 protein: CASSDGASGTYEQYF; CDR3 DNA: TGCGCCAGCAGTGATGGGGCTAGCGGGACCTACGAGCAGTACTTC
clone size: -; J gene: TRBJ1-2; V gene: TRBV7-9; D gene: -; CDR3 protein: CASSAQGEYGYTF; CDR3 DNA: TGTGCCAGCAGCGCTCAGGGAGAGTATGGCTACACCTTC
clone size: -; J gene: TRBJ1-4; V gene: TRBV2; D gene: -; CDR3 protein: CASSGPNDNEKLFF; CDR3 DNA: TGTGCCAGCAGCGGACCGAACGATAATGAAAAACTGTTTTTT
clone size: -; J gene: TRBJ2-7; V gene: TRBV12-3/TRBV12-4; D gene: -; CDR3 protein: CASSFSQVSYF; CDR3 DNA: TGTGCCAGCAGTTTCTCGCAAGTCTCCTACTTC
clone size: -; J gene: TRBJ2-5; V gene: TRBV6-5; D gene: TRBD1; CDR3 protein: CASRKGQGAQETQYF; CDR3 DNA: TGTGCCAGCAGGAAGGGACAGGGGGCTCAAGAGACCCAGTACTTC
clone size: -; J gene: TRBJ2-3; V gene: TRBV15; D gene: TRBD2; CDR3 protein: CATSRVAGSTDTQYF; CDR3 DNA: TGTGCCACCAGCAGAGTAGCGGGAAGCACAGATACGCAGTATTTT
clone size: once; J gene: TRBJ1-1; V gene: TRBV6-5; D gene: TRBD1; CDR3 protein: CASRDRAKNTEAFF; CDR3 DNA: TGTGCCAGCAGGGACAGGGCTAAGAACACTGAAGCTTTCTTT
clone size: few; J gene: TRBJ2-7; V gene: TRBV19; D gene: TRBD2; CDR3 protein: CASSPGLAFSYEQYF; CDR3 DNA: TGTGCCAGTAGCCCGGGACTAGCCTTCTCCTACGAGCAGTACTTC
clone size: -; J gene: TRBJ2-7; V gene: TRBV6-2/TRBV6-3; D gene: -; CDR3 protein: CASSTPAGRAIGEQYF; CDR3 DNA: TGTGCCAGCAGTACCCCCGCGGGACGGGCCATCGGCGAGCAGTACTTC
clone size: -; J gene: TRBJ2-5; V gene: TRBV7-2; D gene: TRBD2; CDR3 protein: CASSPRAGGPETQYF; CDR3 DNA: TGTGCCAGCAGTCCTAGAGCGGGAGGGCCAGAGACCCAGTACTTC
clone size: -; J gene: TRBJ2-7; V gene: TRBV5-6; D gene: -; CDR3 protein: CASSTVALKPYF; CDR3 DNA: TGTGCCAGCAGTACGGTAGCTTTAAAACCGTACTTC
clone size: -; J gene: TRBJ1-1; V gene: TRBV18; D gene: -; CDR3 protein: CASSPQTMNTEAFF; CDR3 DNA: TGTGCCAGCTCACCACAGACAATGAACACTGAAGCTTTCTTT
clone size: -; J gene: TRBJ2-4; V gene: TRBV28; D gene: TRBD2; CDR3 protein: CASSSPGGVSSGSKNIQYF; CDR3 DNA: TGTGCCAGCAGTTCCCCGGGAGGGGTCTCATCGGGGAGCAAAAACATTCAGTACTTC
clone size: -; J gene: TRBJ2-7; V gene: TRBV6-2/TRBV6-3; D gene: -; CDR3 protein: CASSLLTGAYEQYF; CDR3 DNA: TGTGCCAGCAGCCTCTTGACAGGAGCCTACGAGCAGTACTTC
clone size: few; J gene: TRBJ2-7; V gene: TRBV11-2; D gene: TRBD2; CDR3 protein: CASSYPLAGTSYEQYF; CDR3 DNA: TGTGCCAGCAGCTATCCCCTAGCGGGAACCTCCTACGAGCAGTACTTC
clone size: once; J gene: TRBJ2-7; V gene: TRBV7-3; D gene: -; CDR3 protein: CASSLGRSYEQYF; CDR3 DNA: TGTGCCAGCAGCTTAGGGCGATCCTACGAGCAGTACTTC
clone size: once; J gene: TRBJ1-1; V gene: TRBV6-5; D gene: -; CDR3 protein: CASSYSVGAGTEAFF; CDR3 DNA: TGTGCCAGCAGTTACTCGGTCGGGGCTGGGACTGAAGCTTTCTTT
clone size: -; J gene: TRBJ2-7; V gene: TRBV19; D gene: -; CDR3 protein: CASSMAGTAGSYEQYF; CDR3 DNA: TGTGCCAGTAGTATGGCCGGGACCGCAGGCTCCTACGAGCAGTACTTC
clone size: -; J gene: TRBJ1-5; V gene: TRBV19; D gene: -; CDR3 protein: CASSIVKSLGNQPQHF; CDR3 DNA: TGTGCCAGTAGTATAGTGAAGTCCTTGGGCAATCAGCCCCAGCATTTT
clone size: -; J gene: TRBJ2-1; V gene: TRBV4-2; D gene: TRBD2; CDR3 protein: CASSQDSLGLAGPSSYNEQFF; CDR3 DNA: TGTGCCAGCAGCCAAGATAGTTTGGGACTAGCGGGACCCAGCTCCTACAATGAGCAGTTCTTC
clone size: -; J gene: TRBJ1-6; V gene: TRBV18; D gene: -; CDR3 protein: CASSRGLPGYNSPLHF; CDR3 DNA: TGTGCCAGCTCGCGGGGCCTACCGGGGTATAATTCACCCCTCCACTTT
clone size: -; J gene: TRBJ2-2; V gene: TRBV7-9; D gene: -; CDR3 protein: CASSLVLTGELFF; CDR3 DNA: TGTGCCAGCAGTTTGGTACTCACCGGGGAGCTGTTTTTT
clone size: -; J gene: TRBJ1-2; V gene: TRBV6-5; D gene: TRBD1; CDR3 protein: CASSRDRGYGYTF; CDR3 DNA: TGTGCCAGCAGTCGGGACAGGGGGTATGGCTACACCTTC
clone size: -; J gene: TRBJ1-5; V gene: TRBV6-5; D gene: TRBD1; CDR3 protein: CASSLSGGHQPQHF; CDR3 DNA: TGTGCCAGCAGTTTATCAGGGGGCCATCAGCCCCAGCATTTT
clone size: -; J gene: TRBJ1-1; V gene: TRBV29-1; D gene: TRBD1; CDR3 protein: CSVDYRGHRGNTEAFF; CDR3 DNA: TGCAGCGTTGACTACAGGGGGCATCGGGGGAACACTGAAGCTTTCTTT
clone size: -; J gene: TRBJ2-1; V gene: TRBV7-2; D gene: TRBD2; CDR3 protein: CASSLGRERGQFF; CDR3 DNA: TGTGCCAGCAGCCTCGGGAGGGAGAGGGGGCAGTTCTTC
clone size: -; J gene: TRBJ1-3; V gene: TRBV7-9; D gene: TRBD1; CDR3 protein: CASSPAGGGTGNTIYF; CDR3 DNA: TGTGCCAGCAGCCCGGCAGGGGGCGGAACTGGAAACACCATATATTTT
clone size: -; J gene: TRBJ2-5; V gene: TRBV10-3; D gene: -; CDR3 protein: CAISGGPGQETQYF; CDR3 DNA: TGTGCCATCAGTGGGGGCCCGGGCCAAGAGACCCAGTACTTC
clone size: once; J gene: TRBJ2-2; V gene: TRBV5-1; D gene: -; CDR3 protein: CASSSTDTGELFF; CDR3 DNA: TGCGCCAGCAGTTCGACAGACACCGGGGAGCTGTTTTTT
clone size: -; J gene: TRBJ1-2; V gene: TRBV5-5; D gene: -; CDR3 protein: CASSLAGGSNYGYTF; CDR3 DNA: TGTGCCAGCAGCTTGGCGGGGGGTAGTAACTATGGCTACACCTTC